These 20 T cell receptor beta chains were sequenced from one sample in a study of blood T cell repertoires in COVID-19. Sequenced by immunoSEQ multiplex PCR; TCRdb stores in-frame clones only, minus some. The sample yields approximately 500,000 clones, 85% to 90% seen once. Sequences were obtained from peripheral blood. The receptors here all came from a man aged 18 to 29 with COVID-19, enrolled during active disease.

This clone has just one count. The chain couples TRBV4-1 to TRBJ1-2; maybe TRBD1 (5 bases). The CDR3 covers 15 residues. Germline values: CDR1 MGHRA, CDR2 YSYEKL. V shed 1 base and J shed 2 bases, with 11 bases lying between them. Here the CDR3 reads CASSQVPGQNYGYTF. For the CDR3, the DNA is TGCGCCAGCAGCCAAGTTCCAGGGCAAAACTATGGCTACACCTTC.

This sequence joins TRBV5-6 and TRBJ2-3, with 7 bases aligning to TRBD1. The germline gives CDR1 SGHDT, CDR2 YYEEEE. There are 16 residues in the CDR3. Trimming removed 0 bases from V and 4 bases from J; junction bases left unmatched: 8. CDR3 nucleotide sequence: TGTGCCAGCAGCTTGGACGGGACAGTGGGAGCAGATACGCAGTATTTT. As protein: CASSLDGTVGADTQYF.

The rearrangement joins TRBV7-9 to TRBJ2-7, with D unclear. This CDR3 region has 16 residues. V gave up 3 bases and J gave up 1 base, with 16 bases separating them. The germline V gene has CDR1 SEHNR and CDR2 FQNEAQ (reference sequence). The CDR3 loop is CASSFALQASSYEQYF. DNA for the CDR3: TGTGCCAGCAGCTTTGCGCTGCAAGCGTCGTCCTACGAGCAGTACTTC.

The CDR3 DNA reads as TGTGCCAGCAGTTCGTCCGGGACAGGGCTAGATACGCAGTATTTT. Its translation is CASSSSGTGLDTQYF. The genes are TRBV6-5 and TRBJ2-3; 9 positions agree with TRBD1. Trimming cost V 4 bases and J 5 bases; bases outside gene matches: 7. The CDR3 loop spans 15 amino acids. CDR1 and CDR2 from the germline V gene are MNHEY and SVGAGI.

This chain joins TRBV19 and TRBJ2-3; maybe TRBD2 (5 bases). CDR3 length: 13 amino acids. Germline V CDR1 and CDR2: LNHDA, SQIVND (reference sequence). CDR3 sequence (DNA): TGTGCTAGCTCTAGCCATAGCACAGATACGCAGTATTTT. Protein: CASSSHSTDTQYF.

The rearrangement joins TRBV4-1 to TRBJ2-5; the D gene is possibly TRBD2 (5 bases). Germline V gene data show CDR1 as MGHRA and CDR2 as YSYEKL. CDR3 length: 13 residues. Trimming took 1 base from V and 5 from J, leaving 8 bases between them. The chain's CDR3 is CASSQVRVETQYF. The CDR3 DNA reads as TGCGCCAGCAGCCAAGTGAGGGTTGAGACCCAGTACTTC.

Only one count was recorded for this clone. This sequence joins TRBV2 and TRBJ2-7; 10 bases agree with TRBD1. The CDR3 sequence is 13 residues long. The germline V gene has CDR1 SNHLY and CDR2 FYNNEI. The J segment lost 3 bases and the V segment lost 10 bases, leaving 6 bases of the junction unmatched. CDR3 in amino acids: CATSRTGGYEQYF. The DNA of the CDR3 is TGTGCCACCTCGAGGACAGGGGGCTACGAGCAGTACTTC.

The rearrangement uses TRBV5-6 and TRBJ2-2; 7 bases fit TRBD2. Unmatched junction bases numbered 6, after V lost 1 base and J lost 6 bases. This CDR3 has 15 amino acids. Germline V gene sequence: CDR1 SGHDT, CDR2 YYEEEE. The CDR3 DNA is TGTGCCAGCAGCTTGCTGGGGCGGGGGTCCGGGGAGCTGTTTTTT. It translates to CASSLLGRGSGELFF.

This clone was recorded only once. J is TRBJ2-7 and V is TRBV27; maybe TRBD1 (7 bases). The V end lost 7 bases, the J end lost 4 bases, and 23 bases lay between the germline ends. The CDR3 runs to 16 residues. Germline CDR1 and CDR2: MNHEY and SMNVEV (reference sequence). CDR3 nucleotide sequence: TGTGCCAGCATCCCAACCGCACAGGGGAGGATGTACGAGCAGTACTTC. It is translated as CASIPTAQGRMYEQYF.

The chain has TRBV9 and TRBJ1-6; no firm D call. The germline V and J ends were trimmed by 0 bases and 9 bases, with 10 bases remaining between them. Germline CDR1 SGDLS, CDR2 YYNGEE. This CDR3 comprises 14 residues. DNA for the CDR3: TGTGCCAGCAGCGTAGCAAGGGAGGCTTCACCCCTCCACTTT. Protein product: CASSVAREASPLHF.

The gene calls are TRBV2 and TRBJ1-4; 9 positions match TRBD1. The V and J ends lost 4 bases and 7 bases, in that order; junction bases with no gene match: 7. The CDR3 spans 15 residues. The germline CDR1 and CDR2 sequences are SNHLY and FYNNEI. In DNA form, the CDR3 reads TGTGCCAGCAGTGCCTACAGGGGGCGAGGTGAAAAACTGTTTTTT. Translation gives CASSAYRGRGEKLFF.

This clone occurred once. The CDR3 sequence is CASSGTPPGQRFYEQYF. CDR3 sequence (DNA): TGTGCCAGCAGCGGCACCCCTCCGGGACAGAGATTCTACGAGCAGTACTTC. The chain uses TRBV11-3 and TRBJ2-7; 7 positions match TRBD1. The CDR3 extends over 17 amino acids. After removal of 5 bases from V and 3 bases from J, the junction contained 16 bases not matched to a gene. Germline V gene data show CDR1 as SGHNT and CDR2 as YENEEA.

The CDR3 loop is CASSPQEYGQVGSGNTIYF. DNA for the CDR3: TGTGCCAGCTCACCCCAAGAATACGGACAGGTGGGATCTGGAAACACCATATATTTT. V and J are TRBV18 and TRBJ1-3; 7 bases line up with TRBD1. J was trimmed by 1 base and V by 3 bases; bases with no gene match: 15. Germline loops: CDR1 KGHSH, CDR2 LQKENI. The length of the CDR3 is 19 residues.

Regarding this clone: Being one base from a much bigger clone, this may be a read error. The identical CDR3 is also encoded by other nucleotide sequences in the sample. The gene calls are TRBV3-1 (or the pseudogene TRBV3-2) and TRBJ1-1; D is uncertain. Trimming removed 6 bases at V and 4 bases at J, with 6 bases between. Germline values: CDR1 LGHDT, CDR2 YNNKEL (reference sequence). The CDR3 covers 11 residues. This CDR3 reads CASRGGTEAFF. In DNA form, the CDR3 reads TGTGCCAGCAGGGGAGGCACTGAAGCTTTCTTT.

The chain couples TRBV3-1 (or the pseudogene TRBV3-2) to TRBJ1-1, with D unclear. The CDR3 totals 15 residues. Trimming left V 4 bases short and J 0 bases short, with 12 bases between. Germline CDR1 and CDR2: LGHDT and YNNKEL (reference sequence). The CDR3 bases are TGTGCCAGCAGCCTCGGTCCGGGGATGAACACTGAAGCTTTCTTT. It is translated as CASSLGPGMNTEAFF.

V is TRBV5-6 and J is TRBJ2-7; maybe TRBD1 (6 bases). The CDR3 has 13 residues. The V gene lost 0 bases and the J gene lost 7 bases, with 11 bases spanning the gap. Germline CDR1 SGHDT, CDR2 YYEEEE. CDR3 loop: CASSLVQGWEQYF. The DNA of the CDR3 is TGTGCCAGCAGCTTGGTACAGGGATGGGAGCAGTACTTC.

The gene calls are TRBV6-1 and TRBJ2-5, with 8 bases lining up with TRBD2. V gave up 2 bases and J gave up 3 bases; unmatched junction bases: 5. This CDR3 is built from 15 residues. In germline, CDR1 is MNHNS, CDR2 SASEGT. CDR3 in amino acids: CASSEITGGEETQYF. CDR3 coding DNA: TGTGCCAGCAGTGAAATTACGGGGGGGGAAGAGACCCAGTACTTC.

The chain couples TRBV2 to TRBJ1-1; perhaps TRBD1 as D (5 bases). Between the trimmed V and J ends, which lost 1 base and 7 bases, there was a span of 10 bases. This CDR3 region has 13 residues. Germline V gene lookup returns CDR1 SNHLY and CDR2 FYNNEI. CDR3 coding DNA: TGTGCCAGCAGTGAAGGACAGCCCCTTGAAGCTTTCTTT. This sequence encodes CASSEGQPLEAFF.

The chain employs TRBV19 and TRBJ2-3; 12 nucleotides match TRBD2. Germline values: CDR1 LNHDA, CDR2 SQIVND (reference sequence). The CDR3 sequence is 16 residues long. V dropped 4 bases and J dropped 3; count of bases not matched to a gene: 5. The CDR3 sequence: CASSTRLAGETDTQYF. CDR3 bases: TGTGCCAGTAGTACGCGACTAGCGGGAGAGACAGATACGCAGTATTTT.

Points on this clone: The sample carries other DNA sequences with the same CDR3. The chain joins TRBV7-3 to TRBJ2-5, with D possibly matching TRBD2 (5 bases). The ends were cut back, 3 bases at V and 5 bases at J, with 10 bases in the middle. Germline loops: CDR1 SGHTA, CDR2 FQGTGA. The CDR3 is 13 amino acids. This CDR3 is CASSFGREETQYF. CDR3 DNA: TGTGCCAGCAGCTTCGGTAGGGAGGAGACCCAGTACTTC.